The 11 T cell receptor beta chains given below trace back to one sample, sequenced in a study of blood T cell repertoires in COVID-19. Clones were sequenced by immunoSEQ multiplex PCR, and TCRdb holds only the in-frame ones, with some missing. The sample shows 39,000 or so clones, more than 80% of them seen only once. Sequencing input: peripheral blood. The receptors shown here come from a man aged 60-69 years in a cohort sampled during active COVID-19.

The rearrangement joins TRBV10-3 to TRBJ1-3, with D perhaps TRBD1 (5 bases). The CDR3 spans 15 residues. In germline, CDR1 is ENHRY, CDR2 SYGVKD. V was clipped by 10 bases and J by 2 bases, with 18 bases between them. The CDR3 is CATSIGDAPGNTIYF. The CDR3 DNA follows: TGTGCCACCTCTATAGGGGATGCACCTGGAAACACCATATATTTT.

This clone was detected only a few times. The gene calls are TRBV4-1 and TRBJ1-6; 10 nucleotides match TRBD1. The ends lost 0 bases at V and 7 bases at J; junction bases unmatched: 9. The CDR3 consists of 18 residues. Germline V gene data show CDR1 as MGHRA and CDR2 as YSYEKL. CDR3 bases: TGCGCCAGCAGCCAAGAGGGTATACCGGGACAGGGGAATTCACCCCTCCACTTT. This encodes CASSQEGIPGQGNSPLHF.

The J gene is TRBJ1-4, the V gene TRBV6-2 or TRBV6-3; D not certain. The germline CDR1 and CDR2 sequences are MNHEY and SVGEGT. V lost 4 bases, J lost 10 bases, and 16 bases lay in between. CDR3 length equals 14 residues. The CDR3 DNA reads TGTGCCAGCAGTTTAGGAGCGGGTCTCGGAAAACTGTTTTTT. Its protein product is CASSLGAGLGKLFF.

The count of this clone is one. The gene calls are TRBV2 and TRBJ2-1, with D unresolved. Trimming removed 6 bases at V and 6 bases at J, with 9 bases between. This CDR3 region has 12 residues. Looked up from germline, CDR1 is SNHLY and CDR2 is FYNNEI. The CDR3 DNA sequence: TGTGCCAGCAGCGGCGGCGCCAATGAGCAGTTCTTC. Its translation: CASSGGANEQFF.

The chain carries TRBV5-5 and TRBJ1-1, with D possibly TRBD1 on 6 matching bases. The germline V gene encodes CDR1 SGHKS and CDR2 YYEKEE (reference sequence). The CDR3 is made up of 13 amino acids. Trimming removed 3 bases at V and 7 bases at J, with 13 bases between. CDR3 amino acids: CASSWSGQLEAFF. CDR3 DNA sequence: TGTGCCAGCAGCTGGTCTGGACAGCTTGAAGCTTTCTTT.

Only a few counts were recorded for this clone. This sequence joins TRBV7-2 and TRBJ2-3; the D gene is possibly TRBD1 (6 bases). Germline loops: CDR1 SGHTA, CDR2 FQGNSA. The CDR3 runs to 14 residues. V lost 5 bases and J 5 bases, leaving 14 bases between the germline ends. CDR3 loop: CASSLTGIGDTQYF. CDR3 in DNA: TGTGCCAGCAGCCTTACAGGGATTGGAGATACGCAGTATTTT.

This clone was seen a few times. J is TRBJ2-7 and V is TRBV6-5; TRBD1 matches 7 bases. The CDR3 runs 13 residues. Trimming removed 6 bases from V and 6 bases from J; junction bases left unmatched: 8. Germline CDR1 reads MNHEY; CDR2 reads SVGAGI. CDR3 amino acids: CASSWGQLREQYF. DNA for the CDR3: TGTGCCAGCAGCTGGGGACAGCTTCGCGAGCAGTACTTC.

This chain links TRBV5-1 with TRBJ2-2; weak D call: TRBD1 (6 bases). V lost 0 bases and J lost 4, with 7 bases in between. Germline lookup yields CDR1 SGHRS and CDR2 YFSETQ. CDR3 length: 14 amino acids. CDR3 protein: CASSLEGGTGELFF. The CDR3 DNA follows: TGCGCCAGCAGCTTGGAAGGGGGCACCGGGGAGCTGTTTTTT.

The chain joins TRBV20-1 to TRBJ1-1; the D gene is possibly TRBD1 (5 bases). The length of the CDR3 is 13 residues. Trimming left V 3 bases short and J 4 bases short, with 12 bases between. Germline CDR1 and CDR2: DFQATT and SNEGSKA (reference sequence). As DNA, the CDR3 is TGCAGTGCTAGTCTGAGGGGAGGCACTGAAGCTTTCTTT. Protein product: CSASLRGGTEAFF.

V usage is TRBV4-3 and J usage is TRBJ2-7; tentatively, D is TRBD1 (6 bases). Trimming cost V 1 base and J 2 bases, with 9 bases left between them. This CDR3 contains 14 residues. Germline V gene lookup returns CDR1 LGHNA and CDR2 YSLEER. The CDR3 DNA reads as TGCGCCAGCAGCCAAGGCAGACAGGCCTACGAGCAGTACTTC. Translation gives CASSQGRQAYEQYF.

The chain joins TRBV7-3 to TRBJ2-6, with TRBD1 matching over 10 bases. The V and J ends lost 3 bases and 4 bases, in that order; junction bases with no gene match: 9. The CDR3 has 18 residues. Germline V CDR1 and CDR2: SGHTA, FQGTGA. This CDR3 reads CASSFPRTGGSGANVLTF. DNA for the CDR3: TGTGCCAGCAGCTTCCCGAGGACAGGGGGATCGGGGGCCAACGTCCTGACTTTC.